The rows below give T cell receptor beta chains drawn from one sample of a study of cytomegalovirus exposure and HLA in healthy donors. Libraries were prepared by immunoSEQ multiplex PCR; TCRdb keeps only in-frame clonotypes and omits some of them. The repertoire holds 150,000 to 180,000 clones, with approximately 74% as singletons. Sequencing was carried out using PBMCs. These receptors all come from a man younger than 45 in good health and CMV-seronegative. Both conserved end residues are part of each CDR3. A D gene is named only where the DNA matches it firmly. Size tells how often a clone was seen (once, few, many) or the class of an expanded clone, and some rows leave it out.

j_call,d_call,v_call,clone_size,cdr3_nt,cdr3_aa
TRBJ2-5,NA,TRBV28,NA,TGTGCCAGCAGGAGGGGGGGTGTAGAGACCCAGTACTTC,CASRRGGVETQYF
TRBJ1-1,TRBD1,TRBV13,NA,TGTGTCAGCAGATCGGGACAGGGTGAGGACACTGAAGCTTTCTTT,CVSRSGQGEDTEAFF
TRBJ2-7,TRBD1,TRBV6-1,NA,TGTGCCAGCAGTGAATGGACAGGGTCCCCCTACGAGCAGTACTTC,CASSEWTGSPYEQYF
TRBJ2-1,NA,TRBV21-1,NA,TGTGCCAGCAGCAATCCGCCCGGGGGACCGAGCTCCTACAATGAGCAGTTCTTC,CASSNPPGGPSSYNEQFF
TRBJ2-2,TRBD1,TRBV7-9,NA,TGTGCCAGCAGCCGAGAGGACAGGGGGCTCGGGGAGCTGTTTTTT,CASSREDRGLGELFF
TRBJ2-1,TRBD1,TRBV19,NA,TGTGCCAGTAGTCCAGGACAGGGGCCGCTGAATGAGCAGTTCTTC,CASSPGQGPLNEQFF
TRBJ1-1,TRBD1,TRBV10-3,NA,TGTGCCATCAGCTCCAGGACAGGCAACACTGAAGCTTTCTTT,CAISSRTGNTEAFF
TRBJ1-1,NA,TRBV19,NA,TGTGCCAGTTTGCCCAGGGGTATGAACACTGAAGCTTTCTTT,CASLPRGMNTEAFF
TRBJ1-3,NA,TRBV15,NA,TGTGCCACCAGCTTAGACAGACTCTCTGGAAACACCATGTATTTT,CATSLDRLSGNTMYF
TRBJ2-6,NA,TRBV15,NA,TGTGCCACCAGCAGAGAATCGGGGGTTGGGGCCAACGTCCTGACTTTC,CATSRESGVGANVLTF
TRBJ2-3,TRBD2,TRBV10-3,NA,TGTGCCATCAGCCCCCGGGGCGGGGGGGCCGCAGATACGCAGTATTTT,CAISPRGGGAADTQYF
TRBJ2-7,TRBD1,TRBV6-1,NA,TGTGCCAGCAGTGAAGCGGTCAGACAGGGGAAGGCCGAGCAGTACTTC,CASSEAVRQGKAEQYF
TRBJ2-7,NA,TRBV10-2,NA,TGCGCCAGCTCCCCTTCGGTCCACGAGCAGTACTTC,CASSPSVHEQYF
TRBJ1-2,TRBD1,TRBV5-6,NA,TGTGCCAGCAGCTCGGGACAGGGGGTGGATGGCTACACCTTC,CASSSGQGVDGYTF
TRBJ1-2,NA,TRBV28,few,TGTGCCAGCAGTTTAGGACTCCCATGGGACTATGGCTACACCTTC,CASSLGLPWDYGYTF
TRBJ2-1,NA,TRBV10-3,NA,TGTGCCATCACCCATCCTTCGGATGAGCAGTTCTTC,CAITHPSDEQFF
TRBJ2-1,NA,TRBV6-5,NA,TGTGCCAGCAGTGCCGGACAGTACAATGAGCAGTTCTTC,CASSAGQYNEQFF
TRBJ2-7,NA,TRBV10-3,NA,TGTGCCATCAGTGAGTCGGCGGGGCAGTCCTACGAGCAGTACTTC,CAISESAGQSYEQYF
TRBJ2-3,TRBD2,TRBV7-2,few,TGTGCCAGCAGCTCCTATAGCGGGGACAGCACAGATACGCAGTATTTT,CASSSYSGDSTDTQYF
TRBJ2-1,TRBD1,TRBV25-1,NA,TGTGCCAGCAGCCCCTCAATAGGACAGGGGGCACATGAGCAGTTCTTC,CASSPSIGQGAHEQFF
TRBJ1-2,NA,TRBV27,NA,TGTGCCAGCAGTTTATCCGCCCAGGGGTATGGCTACCCCTTC,CASSLSAQGYGYPF
TRBJ2-5,TRBD1,TRBV28,NA,TGTGCCACCCAGGGGGTACGAGAGACCCAGTACTTC,CATQGVRETQYF
TRBJ2-3,TRBD1,TRBV4-2,few,TGTGCCAGCTCCCGACAGGGATTAATACAAGATACGCAGTATTTT,CASSRQGLIQDTQYF
TRBJ2-3,NA,TRBV2,NA,TGTGCCAGCAGTGGGGTCGGGGGTGCAGATACGCAGTATTTT,CASSGVGGADTQYF
TRBJ2-5,TRBD2,TRBV11-2,NA,TGTGCCAGCAGCTTAGTGGCTAGCGGGGACCAAGAGACCCAGTACTTC,CASSLVASGDQETQYF
TRBJ2-1,TRBD2,TRBV5-1,NA,TGCGCCAGCAGCAGCGGACTAGCGGGCCACAATGAGCAGTTCTTC,CASSSGLAGHNEQFF
TRBJ2-7,NA,TRBV15,NA,TGTGCCACCAGCAGAGATCCTCTGGCAGGGTCCTCCTACGAGCAGTACTTC,CATSRDPLAGSSYEQYF
TRBJ1-1,NA,TRBV27,NA,TGTGCCGCGGGCGCAGGGGCGAACACTGAAGCTTTCTTT,CAAGAGANTEAFF
TRBJ1-2,TRBD1,TRBV9,NA,TGTGCCAGCAGCGTAGAGGACAGGCCTAACTATGGCTACACCTTC,CASSVEDRPNYGYTF
TRBJ2-2,TRBD1,TRBV6-6,NA,TGTGCCAGCACCCTGCTCGGACAGGGGATTACCGGGGAGCTGTTTTTT,CASTLLGQGITGELFF
TRBJ2-7,TRBD1,TRBV7-9,few,TGTGCCAGCAGCTTACTCGGCAGGGGGCAAGGTTACGAGCAGTACTTC,CASSLLGRGQGYEQYF
TRBJ1-2,TRBD1,TRBV9,NA,TGTGCCAGCAGCGCAGACAGGGTTCATGGCTACACCTTC,CASSADRVHGYTF
TRBJ2-1,NA,TRBV10-3,NA,TGTGCCATCAGTGAGGGGCGGATAAGGGGGTCCTCCTACAATGAGCAGTTCTTC,CAISEGRIRGSSYNEQFF
TRBJ2-7,TRBD1,TRBV6-5,NA,TGTGCCAGCAGTTTGGGACAGGGATTCTACGAGCAGTACTTC,CASSLGQGFYEQYF
TRBJ2-7,TRBD1,TRBV7-8,NA,TGTGCCAGCAGCTTCCGGGACAGCGTCTCCTACGAGCAGTACTTC,CASSFRDSVSYEQYF
TRBJ2-3,TRBD2,TRBV7-9,few,TGTGCCAGCAGCCAGACTAGCGCCGGCACAGATACGCAGTATTTT,CASSQTSAGTDTQYF
TRBJ2-7,NA,TRBV6-1,NA,TGTGCCAGCGGAGGAGGGGAAAACTACGAGCAGTACTTC,CASGGGENYEQYF
TRBJ1-2,TRBD1,TRBV9,NA,TGTGCCAGCAGCCCAGGACAGGGGATAGCTAACTATGGCTACACCTTC,CASSPGQGIANYGYTF
TRBJ2-2,NA,TRBV27,NA,TGTGCCAGCAGTCCCCATGTGGGGGAGCTGTTTTTT,CASSPHVGELFF
TRBJ2-5,NA,TRBV6-5,NA,TGTGCCAGCAGTCTAGCAGAGACCCAGTACTTC,CASSLAETQYF